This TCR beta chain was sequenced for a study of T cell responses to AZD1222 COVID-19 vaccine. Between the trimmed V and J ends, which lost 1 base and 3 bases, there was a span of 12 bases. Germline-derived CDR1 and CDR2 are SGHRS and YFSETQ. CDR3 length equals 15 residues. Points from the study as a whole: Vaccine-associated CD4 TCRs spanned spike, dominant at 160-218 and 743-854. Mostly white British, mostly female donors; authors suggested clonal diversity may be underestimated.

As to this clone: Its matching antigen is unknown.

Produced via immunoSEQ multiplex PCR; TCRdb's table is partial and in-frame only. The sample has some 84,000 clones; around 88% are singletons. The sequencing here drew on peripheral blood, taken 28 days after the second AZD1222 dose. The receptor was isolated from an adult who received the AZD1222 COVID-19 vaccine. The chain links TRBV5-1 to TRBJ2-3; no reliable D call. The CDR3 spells CASSLLIHDTDTQYF. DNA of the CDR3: TGCGCCAGCAGCTTGCTTATACATGATACAGATACGCAGTATTTT.